A single sample gave rise to the 21 T cell receptor beta chains below, sequenced in a study of CD8 T cells in ankylosing spondylitis. From the 5' RACE reads, TCRdb called clonotypes with MiXCR, one entry per CDR3 protein. Altogether fewer than 250,000 distinct CDR3 sequences are present, about 10% being singletons, with the ten largest covering roughly 23%. Sequencing was performed on blood, either unsorted or a sorted T cell fraction (not recorded which). The receptor source for this set is a male donor with ankylosing spondylitis or in good health (not recorded which).

This clonotype appeared many times. The chain has TRBV10-3 and TRBJ2-3; D possibly corresponds to TRBD1 (7 bases). Looked up from germline, CDR1 is ENHRY and CDR2 is SYGVKD. Trimming removed 4 bases from V and 6 bases from J, with 8 bases in between. The CDR3 length is 12 residues. CDR3 nucleotides: TGTGCCATCAGTGCAGGGGGGGATACGCAGTATTTT. As protein: CAISAGGDTQYF.

This clonotype was counted between two and nine times. V gene TRBV7-9 combines with J gene TRBJ2-5; D not resolved. Germline CDR1 SEHNR, CDR2 FQNEAQ (reference sequence). The ends were cut back, 3 bases at V and 7 bases at J, with 9 bases in the middle. The CDR3 runs 12 residues. The CDR3 reads CASSFLPSTQYF. In DNA form, the CDR3 reads TGTGCCAGCAGCTTCCTACCCTCGACCCAGTACTTC.

In the case of this clonotype: A read error is possible here, since a much larger clone lies one base away. The DNA of the CDR3 is TGTGCCAGCAGCGGGCTGGGCAATCAGCCCCAGCATTTT. Residues: CASSGLGNQPQHF. This chain joins TRBV7-2 and TRBJ1-5; unclear D gene. The CDR3 loop spans 13 amino acids. Germline assignment: CDR1 SGHTA and CDR2 FQGNSA. V gave up 5 bases and J gave up 2 bases, with 7 bases separating them.

This clonotype has just a few counts. The V gene is TRBV5-1, the J gene TRBJ2-1; 7 bases fit TRBD1. The length of the CDR3 is 16 residues. V lost 3 bases, J lost 1 base, and 7 bases stayed unmatched. Germline V lookup: CDR1 SGHRS, CDR2 YFSETQ. The CDR3 DNA is TGCGCCAGCAGCTCACAGGGGAGCTCATCCTACAATGAGCAGTTCTTC. This sequence encodes CASSSQGSSSYNEQFF.

Points on this clonotype: A much larger clone lies one base from this, so it may be a read error. V usage is TRBV10-3 and J usage is TRBJ2-2; 8 bases match TRBD2. The CDR3 covers 12 residues. CDR1 ENHRY and CDR2 SYGVKD come from the germline V gene. The CDR3 nucleotides are TGTGCCGCGGGGGGAAACACCAGGGAGCTGTTTTTT. Its protein is CAAGGNTRELFF.

The chain couples TRBV28 to TRBJ1-5; D is unclear. Germline V gene lookup returns CDR1 MDHEN and CDR2 SYDVKM. Between the trimmed V and J ends, which lost 9 bases and 2 bases, there was a span of 11 bases. The CDR3 spans 13 residues. The CDR3 nucleotides are TGTGCCAGTTACACGTCGCGCAATCAGCCCCAGCATTTT. Translating it yields CASYTSRNQPQHF.

J is TRBJ2-7 and V is TRBV29-1; TRBD2 matches at 8 bases. J was trimmed by 7 bases and V by 7 bases; bases with no gene match: 9. Germline V CDR1 and CDR2: SQVTM, ANQGSEA. The CDR3 has 12 amino acids. CDR3 loop: CSATSPGGEQYF. In DNA form, the CDR3 reads TGCAGCGCGACCTCGCCGGGGGGGGAGCAGTACTTC.

The chain combines TRBV27 with TRBJ2-7; 9 bases align to TRBD2. This CDR3 has 17 amino acids. Germline V gene sequence: CDR1 MNHEY, CDR2 SMNVEV (reference sequence). V gave up 4 bases and J gave up 2 bases; unmatched junction bases: 12. The CDR3: CASSSILGGGDPYEQYF. DNA of the CDR3: TGTGCCAGCAGTTCGATTCTCGGCGGGGGGGATCCCTACGAGCAGTACTTC.

This clonotype was recorded at least ten times. The CDR3 DNA reads TGCGCCAGCACAGGGGGGGGTTCTGATTCACCCCTCCACTTT. Translated: CASTGGGSDSPLHF. The chain has TRBV5-1 and TRBJ1-6; TRBD1 aligns across 7 bases. The CDR3 sequence is 14 residues long. The J segment lost 8 bases and the V segment lost 6 bases, leaving 8 bases of the junction unmatched. Germline CDR1 is SGHRS and CDR2 is YFSETQ.

This clonotype has at least ten counts. The chain is built from TRBV20-1 and TRBJ2-1; D perhaps matches TRBD2 (6 bases). Germline V gene lookup returns CDR1 DFQATT and CDR2 SNEGSKA (reference sequence). V shed 4 bases and J shed 4 bases, with 14 bases lying between them. The CDR3 totals 14 residues. The CDR3 DNA follows: TGCAGTGCTACCCCCTTCGGGGGTTACAATGAGCAGTTCTTC. It translates to CSATPFGGYNEQFF.

This clonotype was observed at least ten times. The V gene is TRBV20-1, the J gene TRBJ1-5, with 7 bases lining up with TRBD1. The J segment lost 7 bases and the V segment lost 6 bases, leaving 15 bases of the junction unmatched. The CDR3 extends over 15 amino acids. Germline values: CDR1 DFQATT, CDR2 SNEGSKA (reference sequence). The CDR3 region is CSAARGSDERQPQHF. The CDR3 DNA is TGCAGTGCAGCCAGGGGGTCCGATGAGAGGCAGCCCCAGCATTTT.

This clonotype was seen at least ten times. V and J are TRBV29-1 and TRBJ2-3; D tentatively reads TRBD1 or TRBD2 (6 bases each). CDR1 and CDR2 (germline): SQVTM, ANQGSEA. V gave up 7 bases and J gave up 13 bases, with 15 bases separating them. The CDR3 runs 10 residues. In DNA form, the CDR3 reads TGCAGCGCTTTGTACAGGGAGGAGTATTTT. Its protein product is CSALYREEYF.

The rearrangement joins TRBV18 to TRBJ2-1, with D perhaps matching TRBD1 (6 bases). Per the germline V gene, CDR1 is KGHSH and CDR2 is LQKENI. CDR3 length: 15 residues. With 2 bases removed from V and 9 bases from J, the gap between germline ends came to 17 bases. CDR3 DNA: TGTGCCAGCTCACCAACGACAGGTCCACTGGGTGAGCAGTTCTTC. It is translated as CASSPTTGPLGEQFF.

The J gene is TRBJ2-7, the V gene TRBV14; perhaps TRBD2 as D (6 bases). The CDR3 contains 14 residues. From germline, CDR1 is SGHDN and CDR2 FVKESK. V lost 4 bases to trimming and J lost 0 bases, with 10 bases between them. CDR3 sequence reads: CASSLAGISYEQYF. The CDR3 region has the DNA TGTGCCAGCAGCCTCGCGGGGATCTCCTACGAGCAGTACTTC.

This clonotype has at least ten counts. The chain has TRBV24-1 and TRBJ1-5; a weak D match, TRBD1 (6 bases). This CDR3 contains 14 residues. In germline, CDR1 is KGHDR, CDR2 SFDVKD. The germline V and J ends were trimmed by 7 bases and 5 bases, with 14 bases remaining between them. The CDR3 nucleotides are TGTGCCACCAGCGGTGCGGGGGGCCATCAGCCCCAGCATTTT. This translates into CATSGAGGHQPQHF.

This chain connects TRBV14 to TRBJ2-1; D is undetermined. The CDR3 loop spans 15 amino acids. CDR1 is SGHDN, CDR2 FVKESK, per germline. Between the trimmed V and J ends, which lost 5 bases and 4 bases, there was a span of 15 bases. CDR3 nucleotides: TGTGCCAGCAGCTCCGGACCCGTCATTTACAATGAGCAGTTCTTC. This translates into CASSSGPVIYNEQFF.

The sample holds many counts of this clonotype. The rearrangement joins TRBV5-5 to TRBJ1-1; TRBD1 aligns across 8 bases. The V and J ends lost 4 bases and 1 base, in that order; junction bases with no gene match: 3. The V gene's germline CDR1 is SGHKS and CDR2 YYEKEE (reference sequence). This CDR3 contains 14 residues. DNA of the CDR3: TGTGCCAGCAGCCGGGGACAGGAGAACACTGAAGCTTTCTTT. This codes for CASSRGQENTEAFF.

The V gene is TRBV29-1, the J gene TRBJ2-7; the match to TRBD1 covers 10 bases. The germline V gene has CDR1 SQVTM and CDR2 ANQGSEA. This CDR3 has 15 amino acids. Losses at the gene ends were 7 bases for V and 6 bases for J; bases not matched to a gene: 15. The CDR3 nucleotides read TGCAGCGCTAGGACAGGGGGTGTCCTCCGGGTCGAGCAGTACTTC. It is translated as CSARTGGVLRVEQYF.

This clonotype was counted between two and nine times. J is TRBJ2-1 and V is TRBV15; 12 positions agree with TRBD2. Germline V gives CDR1 LNHNV, CDR2 YYDKDF (reference sequence). V lost 5 bases, J lost 8 bases, and 7 bases stayed unmatched. This CDR3 has 15 residues. In DNA form, the CDR3 reads TGTGCCACCAGCTTCGGACTAGCGGGGTCGGATGAGCAGTTCTTC. Translated: CATSFGLAGSDEQFF.

This sequence joins TRBV7-3 and TRBJ1-2; D uncertain. CDR1 and CDR2 (germline): SGHTA, FQGTGA. The CDR3 loop spans 14 amino acids. Between the trimmed V and J ends, which lost 8 bases and 6 bases, there was a span of 19 bases. CDR3 nucleotides: TGTGCCAGCGGACTCAAGCTGTTGTTGGATGGCTACACCTTC. As protein: CASGLKLLLDGYTF.

J is TRBJ2-3 and V is TRBV15; tentative D call: TRBD2 (5 bases). Germline V gives CDR1 LNHNV, CDR2 YYDKDF (reference sequence). This CDR3 spans 15 amino acids. The germline V and J ends were trimmed by 2 bases and 0 bases, with 9 bases remaining between them. The CDR3 nucleotides read TGTGCCACCAGCAGATCACGGACTAGCACAGATACGCAGTATTTT. Its translation is CATSRSRTSTDTQYF.